These 15 T cell receptor beta chains originate from one sample sequenced in a study of siplizumab effects on memory and regulatory T cells. Sequencing used immunoSEQ multiplex PCR; TCRdb keeps in-frame clones, though not all of them. The sample shows roughly 97,000 clones, more than 85% of them seen only once. The sequenced sample consisted of Tregs sorted from blood. The receptors were gathered from a human donor in good health.

This sequence joins TRBV5-1 and TRBJ2-1; TRBD2 matches at 11 bases. Looked up from germline, CDR1 is SGHRS and CDR2 is YFSETQ. The CDR3 is made up of 15 amino acids. V lost 2 bases and J lost 7; bases outside the gene matches: 5. The CDR3 region is CASSFLAGGVNEQFF. The CDR3 bases are TGCGCCAGCAGCTTCCTAGCGGGGGGAGTGAATGAGCAGTTCTTC. The full variable domain, rest sourced from reference TRBV5-1 and TRBJ2-1, is KAGVTQTPRYLIKTRGQQVTLSCSPISGHRSVSWYQQTPGQGLQFLFEYFSETQRNKGNFPGRFSGRQFSNSRSEMNVSTLELGDSALYLCASSFLAGGVNEQFFGPGTRLTVL.

This chain joins TRBV27 and TRBJ1-1; 8 bases match TRBD1. With 5 bases clipped from V and 5 bases from J, the junction kept 4 bases outside the gene matches. The length of the CDR3 is 13 residues. Germline CDR1 is MNHEY and CDR2 is SMNVEV (reference sequence). CDR3 region: CASSVNRGTEAFF. The CDR3 nucleotides are TGTGCCAGCAGTGTAAACAGGGGGACTGAAGCTTTCTTT.

This clone was seen more than once but under ten times. This rearrangement joins TRBV5-1 to TRBJ1-2, with 8 positions matching TRBD1. The trim removed 9 bases at V and 7 bases at J, leaving 17 bases unmatched. The CDR3 contains 15 residues. In germline, CDR1 is SGHRS, CDR2 YFSETQ. In DNA form, the CDR3 reads TGCGCCACCACCCGAGGGACAGGAGATGAGGCTGGCTACACCTTC. Amino acids: CATTRGTGDEAGYTF.

The chain combines TRBV5-1 with TRBJ2-1, with 11 bases fitting TRBD1. The CDR3 consists of 16 residues. CDR1 is SGHRS, CDR2 YFSETQ, per germline. With V trimmed by 0 bases and J by 6 bases, 5 bases remained unmatched. This chain's CDR3 is CASSLVGTGGSNEQFF. The CDR3 DNA reads as TGCGCCAGCAGCTTGGTTGGGACAGGGGGTAGCAATGAGCAGTTCTTC.

The V gene is TRBV9, the J gene TRBJ1-2; TRBD1 matches at 7 bases. This CDR3 has 13 amino acids. The V and J ends lost 1 base and 6 bases, in that order; junction bases with no gene match: 3. The germline gives CDR1 SGDLS, CDR2 YYNGEE. The CDR3 DNA is TGTGCCAGCAGCGTACGACAGGGACATGGCTACACCTTC. Amino acid sequence: CASSVRQGHGYTF. The full variable domain, completed using reference TRBV9 and TRBJ1-2, is DSGVTQTPKHLITATGQRVTLRCSPRSGDLSVYWYQQSLDQGLQFLIQYYNGEERAKGNILERFSAQQFPDLHSELNLSSLELGDSALYFCASSVRQGHGYTFGSGTRLTVV.

The V call is TRBV7-4, the J call TRBJ1-5; no firm D call. The germline V gene has CDR1 SGHVT and CDR2 SQSDAQ. V was shortened by 4 bases and J by 6 bases, with 13 bases between the two germline ends. The CDR3 covers 14 residues. The CDR3 protein is CASSSIRVPQPQHF. CDR3 DNA sequence: TGTGCCAGCAGCTCTATCCGAGTTCCTCAGCCCCAGCATTTT.

The rearrangement links TRBV19 to TRBJ1-5; TRBD1 agrees at 8 bases. Germline V gene lookup returns CDR1 LNHDA and CDR2 SQIVND (reference sequence). The CDR3 covers 15 residues. Unmatched junction bases numbered 11, after V lost 6 bases and J lost 7 bases. The CDR3 region is CASSWNRDRWQPQHF. As DNA, the CDR3 is TGTGCCAGTAGCTGGAACCGGGACAGGTGGCAGCCCCAGCATTTT.

The CDR3 loop is CASRGSAGANVLTF. The CDR3 DNA reads as TGTGCCAGCAGGGGGTCAGCTGGGGCCAACGTCCTGACTTTC. The J gene is TRBJ2-6, the V gene TRBV27, with D uncertain. The ends were cut back, 6 bases at V and 2 bases at J, with 8 bases in the middle. Looked up from germline, CDR1 is MNHEY and CDR2 is SMNVEV (reference sequence). The CDR3 has 14 amino acids.

This clone showed up just a few times. This rearrangement joins TRBV5-4 to TRBJ2-1, with 10 bases fitting TRBD2. The length of the CDR3 is 15 residues. The ends lost 3 bases at V and 4 bases at J; junction bases unmatched: 4. Germline V lookup: CDR1 SGHNT, CDR2 YYREEE (reference sequence). DNA for the CDR3: TGTGCCAGCAGCTCTAGCGGGGGACTGTACAATGAGCAGTTCTTC. Translation gives CASSSSGGLYNEQFF.

This chain uses TRBV29-1 with TRBJ2-5; D not certain. V lost 6 bases, J lost 5 bases, and 19 bases lay in between. From germline, CDR1 is SQVTM and CDR2 ANQGSEA. The CDR3 covers 14 residues. The CDR3 loop is CSVPDLPRAETQYF. The CDR3 DNA follows: TGCAGCGTCCCCGACCTCCCAAGGGCGGAGACCCAGTACTTC.

The chain uses TRBV29-1 and TRBJ2-7, with 13 bases that match TRBD2. This CDR3 has 13 amino acids. The V and J ends lost 4 bases and 5 bases, in that order; junction bases with no gene match: 2. Germline values: CDR1 SQVTM, CDR2 ANQGSEA. The CDR3 DNA reads as TGCAGCGTTGGGACTAGCGGGAGCAACGAGCAGTACTTC. It encodes CSVGTSGSNEQYF.

V usage is TRBV30 and J usage is TRBJ2-3; weak D call: TRBD2 (7 bases). V shed 0 bases and J shed 2 bases, with 12 bases lying between them. CDR3 size: 15 residues. Germline V gene sequence: CDR1 GTSNPN, CDR2 SVGIG (reference sequence). CDR3 residues: CAWSVRGAPTDTQYF. CDR3 nucleotide sequence: TGTGCCTGGAGTGTACGGGGGGCACCCACAGATACGCAGTATTTT. The variable domain in full, with the rest retrieved from reference TRBV30 and TRBJ2-3, is SQTIHQWPATLVQPVGSPLSLECTVEGTSNPNLYWYRQAAGRGLQLLFYSVGIGQISSEVPQNLSASRPQDRQFILSSKKLLLSDSGFYLCAWSVRGAPTDTQYFGPGTRLTVL.

The V and J genes are TRBV2 and TRBJ1-2; no reliable D call. Per germline, CDR1 SNHLY and CDR2 FYNNEI. The CDR3 runs to 13 residues. The V gene lost 3 bases and the J gene lost 3 bases, with 8 bases spanning the gap. The CDR3 region is CASSEGIDYGYTF. CDR3 nucleotide sequence: TGTGCCAGCAGTGAGGGGATTGACTATGGCTACACCTTC.

This clone was recorded only once. The J gene is TRBJ2-7, the V gene TRBV29-1; weak D call: TRBD1 (6 bases). Germline V gene data show CDR1 as SQVTM and CDR2 as ANQGSEA. This CDR3 is 13 amino acids long. V was pared by 3 bases and J by 0 bases, with 9 bases between. CDR3 residues: CSVDTGRSYEQYF. Written as DNA, the CDR3 is TGCAGCGTTGATACAGGGCGCTCCTACGAGCAGTACTTC.

The rearrangement uses TRBV19 and TRBJ2-7; TRBD2 matches at 9 bases. CDR3 length: 14 amino acids. Germline V lookup: CDR1 LNHDA, CDR2 SQIVND (reference sequence). V gave up 5 bases and J gave up 5 bases; unmatched junction bases: 7. The CDR3 DNA sequence: TGTGCCAGTAGTTGGCGGGGGGGCTTGAACGAGCAGTACTTC. Its protein product is CASSWRGGLNEQYF.